A single sample is the source of the 21 T cell receptor beta chains below, sequenced in a study of cytomegalovirus exposure and HLA in healthy donors. The PCR was carried out with 60 Vbeta primers and 13 Jbeta primers. Profiled with immunoSEQ multiplex PCR; TCRdb holds only in-frame clones, not every one. Of 120,000 to 150,000 clones in the sample, about 78% were seen once. Sequencing input: PBMCs. These receptor sequences come from a male donor in good health and CMV-seronegative.

This clone occurred once. The chain carries TRBV29-1 and TRBJ2-7; 12 bases match TRBD1. CDR1 is SQVTM, CDR2 ANQGSEA, per germline. V was pared by 7 bases and J by 4 bases, with 5 bases of the junction left unmatched. The CDR3 totals 13 residues. CDR3: CSGGTGGGYEQYF. The CDR3 DNA reads TGCAGCGGCGGGACAGGGGGCGGATACGAGCAGTACTTC.

This clone was detected a few times. The chain combines TRBV4-1 with TRBJ2-5, with TRBD1 matching 7 bases. This CDR3 contains 16 residues. V was clipped by 2 bases and J by 2 bases; unmatched bases: 8. Per the germline V gene, CDR1 is MGHRA and CDR2 is YSYEKL. The CDR3 coding sequence is TGCGCCAGCAGCCAATCCCCCGGACAGGAACAAGAGACCCAGTACTTC. Its protein is CASSQSPGQEQETQYF.

Only a few counts were recorded for this clone. V gene TRBV6-1 combines with J gene TRBJ1-4, with a possible D match to TRBD1 (5 bases). Germline CDR1 reads MNHNS; CDR2 reads SASEGT. This CDR3 is built from 15 residues. The V end lost 6 bases, the J end lost 8 bases, and 19 bases lay between the germline ends. The CDR3 region is CASSESGRRGEKLFF. CDR3 nucleotides: TGTGCCAGCAGCGAATCCGGGAGGCGGGGCGAAAAACTGTTTTTT.

The chain is built from TRBV14 and TRBJ1-4, with D possibly TRBD1 on 6 matching bases. Germline V gene data show CDR1 as SGHDN and CDR2 as FVKESK. V was shortened by 3 bases and J by 7 bases, with 12 bases between the two germline ends. The CDR3 has 14 amino acids. The chain's CDR3 is CASSHTGLGEKLFF. The CDR3 region has the DNA TGTGCCAGCAGCCACACAGGGTTAGGTGAAAAACTGTTTTTT.

This rearrangement joins TRBV5-6 to TRBJ1-1; 7 bases align to TRBD1. This CDR3 is built from 15 residues. J gave up 1 base and V 2 bases, and 5 bases lay outside the gene matches. CDR1 and CDR2 from the germline V gene are SGHDT and YYEEEE. As DNA, the CDR3 is TGTGCCAGCAGCTTATCTTACAGGGGGAACACTGAAGCTTTCTTT. Its translation is CASSLSYRGNTEAFF.

This rearrangement joins TRBV7-9 to TRBJ1-2, with D perhaps matching TRBD1 (5 bases). This CDR3 spans 17 amino acids. Between the trimmed V and J ends, which lost 5 bases and 6 bases, there was a span of 25 bases. Looked up from germline, CDR1 is SEHNR and CDR2 is FQNEAQ (reference sequence). CDR3 nucleotides: TGTGCCAGCAGCCCCCGCTGGGAGGGGCCGACGGGCGATGGCTACACCTTC. The encoded protein is CASSPRWEGPTGDGYTF.

V usage is TRBV7-3 and J usage is TRBJ2-7, with 8 bases aligning to TRBD1. Germline-derived CDR1 and CDR2 are SGHTA and FQGTGA. The CDR3 is 13 amino acids. Trimming cost V 2 bases and J 6 bases; bases outside gene matches: 3. CDR3 region: CASSLLTGGEQYF. The CDR3 coding sequence is TGTGCCAGCAGCTTACTAACAGGGGGCGAGCAGTACTTC.

The CDR3 nucleotides are TGTGCCAGCTCATCCCGGGACAGCGCTTTATGGGGCTACACCTTC. Its protein product is CASSSRDSALWGYTF. The V gene is TRBV18, the J gene TRBJ1-2; 7 bases map to TRBD1. The CDR3 is 15 residues long. The J segment lost 8 bases and the V segment lost 5 bases, leaving 14 bases of the junction unmatched. Germline lookup yields CDR1 KGHSH and CDR2 LQKENI.

The genes are TRBV6-5 and TRBJ2-3, with TRBD2 matching 12 bases. The germline V gene has CDR1 MNHEY and CDR2 SVGAGI. CDR3 length equals 15 residues. Losses at the gene ends were 5 bases for V and 4 bases for J; bases not matched to a gene: 4. CDR3 DNA: TGTGCCAGCAGTCTAGCGGGGGGGGAGGCAGATACGCAGTATTTT. It translates to CASSLAGGEADTQYF.

As for this clone: Relative to the germline gene, one junction end is altered; a read error may explain this. V usage is TRBV5-1 and J usage is TRBJ1-2; maybe TRBD1 (5 bases). CDR3 length: 15 residues. Germline V CDR1 and CDR2: SGHRS, YFSETQ. CDR3 loop: CPSSSGSTANYGYTF. For the CDR3, the DNA is TGCCCCAGCAGCTCGGGCTCGACAGCCAACTATGGCTACACCTTC.

This clone was seen only a few times. The chain employs TRBV5-1 and TRBJ1-1, with 9 bases lining up with TRBD1. Germline-derived CDR1 and CDR2 are SGHRS and YFSETQ. V was clipped by 8 bases and J by 3 bases; unmatched bases: 8. This CDR3 spans 14 amino acids. The CDR3 here is CASQPGDRDTEAFF. The DNA of the CDR3 is TGCGCCAGTCAACCCGGGGACAGGGACACTGAAGCTTTCTTT.

The chain links TRBV28 to TRBJ2-7; D may be TRBD1 (6 bases). The CDR3 length is 16 residues. Trimming shortened V by 6 bases and J by 5 bases, and 23 bases separated the two germline ends. CDR1 MDHEN and CDR2 SYDVKM come from the germline V gene. The CDR3 region is CASSLIPAGALNEQYF. In DNA, the CDR3 is TGTGCCAGCAGCCTAATCCCCGCAGGGGCGCTTAACGAGCAGTACTTC.

This clone was observed once. V and J are TRBV5-6 and TRBJ2-3; 9 positions agree with TRBD1. Germline lookup yields CDR1 SGHDT and CDR2 YYEEEE. The V and J ends lost 2 bases and 0 bases, in that order; junction bases with no gene match: 7. The CDR3 has 17 amino acids. This CDR3 reads CASSFYRGQASTDTQYF. CDR3 bases: TGTGCCAGCAGCTTCTACAGGGGGCAGGCTAGCACAGATACGCAGTATTTT. The full variable domain, with the rest looked up from reference TRBV5-6 and TRBJ2-3, is DAGVTQSPTHLIKTRGQQVTLRCSPKSGHDTVSWYQQALGQGPQFIFQYYEEEERQRGNFPDRFSGHQFPNYSSELNVNALLLGDSALYLCASSFYRGQASTDTQYFGPGTRLTVL.

The chain is built from TRBV10-3 and TRBJ2-4; the match to TRBD1 covers 9 bases. V lost 3 bases and J lost 0; bases outside the gene matches: 6. The CDR3 runs to 17 residues. Germline V gene sequence: CDR1 ENHRY, CDR2 SYGVKD. The DNA for the CDR3 is TGTGCCATCAGTGACGGGACAGGGATCGGAGCCAAAAACATTCAGTACTTC. Protein sequence: CAISDGTGIGAKNIQYF.

CDR3 protein: CASKLGGNEQFF. The CDR3 DNA reads as TGTGCCAGCAAACTAGGAGGTAATGAGCAGTTCTTC. The rearrangement links TRBV27 to TRBJ2-1; possibly TRBD2 for D (5 bases). Per germline, CDR1 MNHEY and CDR2 SMNVEV (reference sequence). The V and J ends lost 7 bases and 7 bases respectively, with 11 bases between them. The CDR3 runs 12 residues.

The J gene is TRBJ2-5, the V gene TRBV7-3, with 10 positions matching TRBD2. The length of the CDR3 is 14 residues. Germline CDR1 is SGHTA and CDR2 is FQGTGA. The V gene end was trimmed by 5 bases and the J gene end by 4 bases; junction bases not matched to a gene: 4. CDR3 sequence reads: CASSPLAGVETQYF. DNA of the CDR3: TGTGCCAGCAGCCCGCTAGCGGGAGTAGAGACCCAGTACTTC. Full variable domain (rest looked up from reference TRBV7-3 and TRBJ2-5): GAGVSQTPSNKVTEKGKYVELRCDPISGHTALYWYRQSLGQGPEFLIYFQGTGAADDSGLPNDRFFAVRPEGSVSTLKIQRTERGDSAVYLCASSPLAGVETQYFGPGTRLLVL.

This rearrangement joins TRBV7-2 to TRBJ1-1; D is undetermined. V lost 5 bases and J 1 base, leaving 8 bases between the germline ends. CDR3 length: 13 amino acids. Per the germline V gene, CDR1 is SGHTA and CDR2 is FQGNSA. As DNA, the CDR3 is TGTGCCAGCAGCCGAAACAAGAACACTGAAGCTTTCTTT. As protein: CASSRNKNTEAFF.

The chain is built from TRBV19 and TRBJ1-6; D not resolved. V lost 6 bases, J lost 0 bases, and 9 bases lay in between. Germline loops: CDR1 LNHDA, CDR2 SQIVND (reference sequence). The CDR3 covers 15 residues. Here the CDR3 reads CASRMGSSYNSPLHF. CDR3 in DNA: TGTGCCAGTAGGATGGGGAGCTCCTATAATTCACCCCTCCACTTT.

V is TRBV4-3 and J is TRBJ2-2; TRBD2 aligns across 9 bases. Germline V gene sequence: CDR1 LGHNA, CDR2 YSLEER. J lost 1 base, V lost 4 bases, and 7 bases had no gene match. This CDR3 has 17 amino acids. For the CDR3, the DNA is TGCGCCAGCAGCCTGAATTTAGCGGGAGTGAACACCGGGGAGCTGTTTTTT. It encodes CASSLNLAGVNTGELFF.

This chain links TRBV6-6 with TRBJ2-7, with 11 bases that match TRBD1. The CDR3 totals 16 residues. J was trimmed by 2 bases and V by 6 bases; bases with no gene match: 9. The germline V gene encodes CDR1 MNHNY and CDR2 SVGAGI (reference sequence). The CDR3 loop reads CASRPGGQGATYEQYF. The CDR3 DNA reads TGTGCCAGCAGACCGGGAGGACAGGGGGCCACCTACGAGCAGTACTTC.

The V call is TRBV5-6, the J call TRBJ2-2; a weak D match, TRBD2 (6 bases). CDR1 SGHDT and CDR2 YYEEEE come from the germline V gene. V was clipped by 2 bases and J by 3 bases, with 8 bases between them. CDR3 length: 14 residues. The CDR3 DNA sequence: TGTGCCAGCAGCTTCGGAGGGGACACCGGGGAGCTGTTTTTT. It is translated as CASSFGGDTGELFF.